The entry below describes one TCR beta chain. The target antigen is unknown. These data belong to a study of cytomegalovirus exposure and HLA in healthy donors. Study-wide results and limits: In a later analysis, first-cohort TCR clusters were found to tend to co-occur in the 100 to 150 validation repertoires. The dataset shows that most TCR sequences were rare, while some public TCRs occurred in many donors.

TCRdb's table, derived via immunoSEQ multiplex PCR, lists solely in-frame clones and lacks some. This table holds about 260,000 clones, 80% to 95% found once. Separation from the roughly 700-subject first cohort characterized the roughly 110-subject validation cohort, to which the donors belonged. The germline V gene encodes CDR1 SGHTA and CDR2 FQGTGA. The V segment lost 3 bases and the J segment 6 bases; nucleotides outside the gene matches: 3. CDR3 length: 14 amino acids. The chain employs TRBV7-3 and TRBJ2-2; 8 bases map to TRBD2. The sample was PBMCs. The TCR comes from a young woman in good health and CMV-seronegative. CDR3 amino acids: CASSLSGSPGELFF. CDR3 in DNA: TGTGCCAGCAGCTTGAGCGGGAGTCCCGGGGAGCTGTTTTTT.